The TCR beta chain under discussion was sequenced for a study of blood T cells in healthy people across ages. Comments on this clonotype: Its antigen is not known. One end of the junction does not line up with germline, which may come from a read error.

General study points: Calculation of diversity from one million T cells yielded estimates considered to be underestimates.

Next came a second PCR, run for roughly 6 to 11 cycles, which used a sample-barcoded 5' primer along with a J-beta primer mix. Each cDNA molecule was tagged by a template-switch adaptor with 12 random nucleotides. TCRdb re-called the 5' RACE reads with MiXCR, one entry per CDR3 protein. The sample carries some 1.5 million distinct CDR3 sequences, 28% recorded once. The germline V gene has CDR1 SGHVS and CDR2 FQNEAQ. The CDR3 totals 15 residues. Sequencing used blood. The rearrangement uses TRBV7-8 and TRBJ2-1; TRBD1 is a possible D gene (6 bases). The TCR comes from a woman aged 25-40 years in good health. CDR3: CASSISGVGHNERFF. The CDR3 nucleotides are TGTGCCAGCAGCATTTCAGGGGTCGGACACAATGAGCGGTTCTTC.